Given below is one T cell receptor beta chain in context. Its antigen is not identified. Profiled with immunoSEQ multiplex PCR; TCRdb holds only in-frame clones, not every one. The sample lists roughly 130,000 clones, 75% to 90% occurring once. This CDR3 has 12 amino acids. After removal of 7 bases from V and 12 bases from J, the junction contained 11 bases not matched to a gene. Germline CDR1 SQVTM, CDR2 ANQGSEA. This entry comes from a study of T cell responses to AZD1222 COVID-19 vaccine. Study-wide background: Second doses at about 4 or about 12 weeks were pooled.

Study-level results: Only after the peak T cell response were repertoires sampled. Recipients of two AZD1222 doses showed rising Spike-specific TCR breadth and depth. It was only a handful of AZD1222 recipients who were seropositive at baseline.

This receptor was taken from an adult in good health. The specimen was peripheral blood, collected on day 0 of AZD1222 vaccination. V usage is TRBV29-1 and J usage is TRBJ1-1, with 10 bases aligning to TRBD1. The CDR3 nucleotides read TGCAGCGATACCCGACAGGGGGCGATGACTTTCTTT. It specifies CSDTRQGAMTFF.